These T cell receptor beta chains were read from a single sample in a study of graft-versus-host responses after intestinal transplantation. This table comes from immunoSEQ multiplex PCR, and its TCRdb copy is limited to in-frame clones, with some not included. The profile shows 8,000 or so clones, less than 95% of them singletons. Sequenced here: PBMCs, sampled 30 to 31 days after intestinal transplant. These receptors were obtained from a human patient who received an intestinal transplant, so some T cells may come from the graft donor. Each CDR3 is given with its conserved first and last residue. A D gene is named only where the DNA matches it firmly. The size field is filled for only some rows; it gives once, few, many or a size class.

v_call	d_call	j_call	clone_size	cdr3_aa	cdr3_nt
TRBV5-1	.	TRBJ2-5	few	CASSSGRNQETQYF	TGCGCCAGCAGCTCCGGACGGAATCAAGAGACCCAGTACTTC
TRBV6-1	.	TRBJ2-7	.	CASRILDATYEQYF	TGTGCCAGCAGAATACTGGACGCTACCTACGAGCAGTACTTC
TRBV4-1	.	TRBJ2-7	few	CASSLETSYEQYF	TGCGCCAGCAGTCTCGAGACCTCCTACGAGCAGTACTTC
TRBV5-4	.	TRBJ1-1	.	CASSDMTASSPEAFF	TGTGCCAGCAGCGATATGACAGCTTCATCGCCGGAAGCTTTCTTT
TRBV7-9	TRBD2	TRBJ2-1	once	CASSSSGTSVYNEQFF	TGTGCCAGCAGCTCTTCCGGGACTAGCGTCTACAATGAGCAGTTCTTC
TRBV20-1	.	TRBJ2-7	once	CSARDNYEQYF	TGCAGTGCTAGGGACAACTACGAGCAGTACTTC
TRBV29-1	.	TRBJ2-2	.	CSVEPSNTGELFF	TGCAGCGTTGAACCATCGAACACCGGGGAGCTGTTTTTT
TRBV7-7	.	TRBJ1-1	.	CASSTSRGAEAFF	TGTGCCAGCAGCACATCTAGGGGCGCTGAAGCTTTCTTT
TRBV7-9	.	TRBJ2-5	.	CASSQDTTTPDLETQYF	TGTGCCAGCAGCCAAGATACGACCACCCCTGATTTAGAGACCCAGTACTTC
TRBV9	TRBD1	TRBJ1-1	.	CASSEFQTGLTEAFF	TGTGCCAGCAGCGAGTTTCAGACAGGGCTCACTGAAGCTTTCTTT
TRBV5-1	.	TRBJ2-2	.	CASRDYREGTGELFF	TGCGCCAGCAGAGACTACAGGGAGGGGACCGGGGAGCTGTTTTTT
TRBV7-8	.	TRBJ2-7	.	CASSIATGPPDSYEQYF	TGTGCCAGCAGCATAGCCACAGGCCCGCCGGACTCCTACGAGCAGTACTTC
TRBV30	TRBD1	TRBJ1-2	.	CAWSVEGAEGYTF	TGTGCCTGGAGTGTTGAGGGGGCAGAGGGCTACACCTTC
TRBV2	TRBD1	TRBJ1-2	.	CASSEPLTGAIYGYTF	TGTGCCAGCAGTGAACCCCTAACAGGGGCCATCTATGGCTACACCTTC
TRBV5-1	.	TRBJ2-7	.	CASGDAYEQYF	TGCGCCAGCGGAGATGCCTACGAGCAGTACTTC
TRBV19	.	TRBJ1-6	once	CASSPSFVEGGDNSPLHF	TGTGCCAGTAGCCCAAGCTTCGTGGAGGGAGGTGATAATTCACCCCTCCACTTT
TRBV7-6	.	TRBJ2-5	.	CASSLAYQETQYF	TGTGCCAGCAGCTTAGCGTACCAAGAGACCCAGTACTTC
TRBV4-1	.	TRBJ1-2	once	CASSPYLRDAERNYGYTF	TGCGCCAGCAGCCCGTACCTACGGGACGCAGAGCGGAACTATGGCTACACCTTC
TRBV9	.	TRBJ1-2	.	CASSGPEGGYGYTF	TGTGCCAGCAGCGGCCCCGAAGGGGGCTATGGCTACACCTTC
TRBV27	.	TRBJ2-1	.	CASSFQVYNEQFF	TGTGCCAGCAGTTTTCAAGTATACAATGAGCAGTTCTTC
TRBV7-2	.	TRBJ2-4	.	CASSLLGGPKNIQYF	TGTGCCAGCAGCTTGCTGGGCGGCCCCAAAAACATTCAGTACTTC
TRBV10-1	.	TRBJ1-5	.	CAGGGKNQPQHF	TGCGCCGGGGGGGGAAAGAATCAGCCCCAGCATTTT
TRBV11-1	.	TRBJ2-1	.	CASSLIAGPLSDEQFF	TGTGCCAGCAGCTTGATTGCGGGCCCACTATCGGATGAGCAGTTCTTC
TRBV4-2	TRBD1	TRBJ1-2	.	CASSSRTGDGYTF	TGTGCCAGCAGCTCCAGGACAGGGGATGGCTACACCTTC
TRBV6-1	TRBD2	TRBJ2-1	.	CASSEASGGYNEQFF	TGTGCCAGCAGTGAAGCTAGCGGGGGGTACAATGAGCAGTTCTTC
TRBV5-1	TRBD2	TRBJ2-1	.	CASSLGRLAGNEQFF	TGCGCCAGCAGCTTAGGACGACTAGCGGGGAATGAGCAGTTCTTC
TRBV6-1	.	TRBJ1-6	.	CASRVFSSYNSPLHF	TGTGCCAGCAGGGTCTTTAGCTCCTATAATTCACCCCTCCACTTT
TRBV6-1	TRBD2	TRBJ2-3	.	CASSEEGTSGGPTDTQYF	TGTGCCAGCAGTGAAGAAGGGACTAGCGGGGGGCCCACAGATACGCAGTATTTT
TRBV5-5	.	TRBJ1-2	.	CASSRRPSTYGYTF	TGTGCCAGCAGCCGTCGTCCGAGTACCTATGGCTACACCTTC
TRBV9	TRBD2	TRBJ2-5	.	CASSSPRLAGPETQYF	TGTGCCAGCAGCTCCCCCAGACTAGCGGGACCAGAGACCCAGTACTTC
TRBV5-1	TRBD1	TRBJ2-3	.	CASSLETGGLTDTQYF	TGCGCCAGCAGCTTGGAGACAGGGGGTCTCACAGATACGCAGTATTTT
TRBV6-6	.	TRBJ2-1	.	CASSYWTEEQFF	TGTGCCAGCAGTTACTGGACTGAAGAGCAGTTCTTC
TRBV7-9	.	TRBJ2-3	once	CASSLGKLLDGSDTQYF	TGTGCCAGCAGCTTGGGGAAACTACTAGACGGATCAGATACGCAGTATTTT
TRBV7-6	.	TRBJ2-7	.	CASSLGDNYEQYF	TGTGCCAGCAGCTTAGGGGACAACTACGAGCAGTACTTC
TRBV6-1	.	TRBJ1-2	.	CASSEYLGSVSLGYGYTF	TGTGCCAGCAGTGAATACCTCGGAAGCGTCTCCCTCGGCTATGGCTACACCTTC
TRBV4-1	.	TRBJ2-1	once	CASSQLRGSEQFF	TGCGCCAGCAGCCAGTTGAGGGGCTCAGAGCAGTTCTTC
TRBV4-1	.	TRBJ1-2	.	CASSQVGGSYGYTF	TGCGCCAGCAGCCAAGTTGGCGGGAGCTATGGCTACACCTTC
TRBV5-8	.	TRBJ2-2	.	CASSLRRATGELFF	TGTGCCAGCAGCTTAAGAAGGGCGACCGGGGAGCTGTTTTTT
TRBV10-2	TRBD2	TRBJ2-3	once	CASSPGLAGGRGTDTQYF	TGCGCCAGCAGCCCAGGACTAGCGGGGGGCCGGGGCACAGATACGCAGTATTTT
TRBV18	TRBD2	TRBJ2-3	.	CASSPPGGGQTDTQYF	TGTGCCAGCTCACCACCCGGGGGGGGCCAGACAGATACGCAGTATTTT
TRBV19	.	TRBJ1-5	.	CASSTYRDNQPQHF	TGTGCCAGTAGTACCTACAGGGACAATCAGCCCCAGCATTTT
TRBV6-1	.	TRBJ2-7	.	CASKVDSYYEQYF	TGTGCCAGCAAGGTAGACTCGTACTACGAGCAGTACTTC